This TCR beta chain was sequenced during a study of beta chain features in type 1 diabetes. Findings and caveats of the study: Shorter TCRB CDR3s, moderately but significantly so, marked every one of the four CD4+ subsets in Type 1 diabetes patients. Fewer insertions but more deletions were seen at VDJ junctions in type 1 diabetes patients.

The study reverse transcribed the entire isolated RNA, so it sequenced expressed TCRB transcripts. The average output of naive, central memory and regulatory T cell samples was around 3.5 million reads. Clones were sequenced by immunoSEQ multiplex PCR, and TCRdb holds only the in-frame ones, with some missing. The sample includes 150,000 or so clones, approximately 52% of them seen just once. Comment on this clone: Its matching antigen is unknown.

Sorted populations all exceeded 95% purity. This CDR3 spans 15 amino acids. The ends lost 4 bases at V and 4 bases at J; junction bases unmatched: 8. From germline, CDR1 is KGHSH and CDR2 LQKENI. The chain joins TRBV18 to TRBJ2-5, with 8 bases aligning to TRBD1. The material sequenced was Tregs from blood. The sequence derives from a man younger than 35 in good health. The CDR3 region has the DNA TGTGCCAGCTCACGGAGAGGACAGGGAGGAGAGACCCAGTACTTC. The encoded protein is CASSRRGQGGETQYF.